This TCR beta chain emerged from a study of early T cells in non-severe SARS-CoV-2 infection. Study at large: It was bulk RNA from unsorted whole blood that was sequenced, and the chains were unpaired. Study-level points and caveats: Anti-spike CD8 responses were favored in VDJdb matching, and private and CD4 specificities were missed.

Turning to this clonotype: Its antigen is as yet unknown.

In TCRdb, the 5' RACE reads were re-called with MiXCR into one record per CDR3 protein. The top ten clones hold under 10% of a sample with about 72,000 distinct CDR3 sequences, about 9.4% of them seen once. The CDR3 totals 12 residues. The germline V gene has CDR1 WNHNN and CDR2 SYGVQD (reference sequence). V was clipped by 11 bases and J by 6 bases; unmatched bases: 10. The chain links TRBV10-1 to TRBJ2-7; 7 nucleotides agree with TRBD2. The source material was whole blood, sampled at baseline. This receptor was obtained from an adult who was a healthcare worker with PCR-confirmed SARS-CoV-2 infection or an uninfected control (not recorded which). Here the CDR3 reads CAGGGRWIEQYF. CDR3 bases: TGCGCCGGGGGGGGACGGTGGATCGAGCAGTACTTC.